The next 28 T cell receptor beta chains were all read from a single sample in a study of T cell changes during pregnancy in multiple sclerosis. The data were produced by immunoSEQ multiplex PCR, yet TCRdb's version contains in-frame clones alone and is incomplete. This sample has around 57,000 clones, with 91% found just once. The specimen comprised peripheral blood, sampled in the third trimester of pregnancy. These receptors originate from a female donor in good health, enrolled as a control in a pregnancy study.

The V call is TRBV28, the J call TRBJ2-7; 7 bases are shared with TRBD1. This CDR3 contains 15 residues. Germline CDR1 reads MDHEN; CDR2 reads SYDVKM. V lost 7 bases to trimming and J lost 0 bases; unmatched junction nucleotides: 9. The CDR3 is CASTPPGQYSYEQYF. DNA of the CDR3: TGTGCCAGCACCCCACCGGGACAGTACTCCTACGAGCAGTACTTC.

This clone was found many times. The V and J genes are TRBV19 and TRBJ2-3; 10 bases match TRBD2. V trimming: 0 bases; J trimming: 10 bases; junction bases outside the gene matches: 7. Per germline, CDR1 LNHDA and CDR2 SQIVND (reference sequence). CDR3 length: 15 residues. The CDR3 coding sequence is TGTGCCAGTAGTATAGACTCTAGCGGGAGTGTGTCGCAGTATTTT. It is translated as CASSIDSSGSVSQYF.

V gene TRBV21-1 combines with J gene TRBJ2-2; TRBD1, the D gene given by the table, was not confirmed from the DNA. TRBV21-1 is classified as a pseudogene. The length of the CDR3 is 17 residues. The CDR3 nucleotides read TGTGCCAGCAGCAAAGTCGCCAAGGACAAGAACACCGGGGAGCTGTTTTTT. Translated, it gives CASSKVAKDKNTGELFF.

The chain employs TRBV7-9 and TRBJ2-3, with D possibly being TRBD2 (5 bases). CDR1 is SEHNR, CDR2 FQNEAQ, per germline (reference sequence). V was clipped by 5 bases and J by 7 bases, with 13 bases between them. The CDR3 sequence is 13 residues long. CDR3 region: CASSGGGRHTQYF. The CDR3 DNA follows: TGTGCCAGCAGCGGAGGTGGGAGACATACGCAGTATTTT.

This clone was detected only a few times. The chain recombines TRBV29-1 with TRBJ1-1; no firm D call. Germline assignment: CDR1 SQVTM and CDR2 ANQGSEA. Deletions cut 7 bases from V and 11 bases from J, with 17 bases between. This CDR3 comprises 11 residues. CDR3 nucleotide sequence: TGCAGCGGGGAGGTAGCGACAAAGGCTTTCTTT. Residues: CSGEVATKAFF.

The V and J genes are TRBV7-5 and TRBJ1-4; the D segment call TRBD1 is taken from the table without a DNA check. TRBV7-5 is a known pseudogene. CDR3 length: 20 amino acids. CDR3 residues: CARTYHPGTGDFRANEKLFF. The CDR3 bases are TGTGCCAGAACCTATCATCCCGGGACAGGGGATTTTCGGGCTAATGAAAAACTGTTTTTT.

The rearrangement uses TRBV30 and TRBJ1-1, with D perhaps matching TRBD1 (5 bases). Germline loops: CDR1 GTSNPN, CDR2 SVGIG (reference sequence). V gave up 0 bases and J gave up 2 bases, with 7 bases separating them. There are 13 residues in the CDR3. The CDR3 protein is CAWSVDSNTEAFF. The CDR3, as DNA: TGTGCCTGGAGTGTAGACAGTAACACTGAAGCTTTCTTT. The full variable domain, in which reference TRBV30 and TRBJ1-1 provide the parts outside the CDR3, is SQTIHQWPATLVQPVGSPLSLECTVEGTSNPNLYWYRQAAGRGLQLLFYSVGIGQISSEVPQNLSASRPQDRQFILSSKKLLLSDSGFYLCAWSVDSNTEAFFGQGTRLTVV.

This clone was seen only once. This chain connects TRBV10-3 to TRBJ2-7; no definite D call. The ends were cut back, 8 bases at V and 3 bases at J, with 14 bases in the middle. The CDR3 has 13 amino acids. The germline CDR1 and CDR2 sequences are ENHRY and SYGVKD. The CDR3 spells CAIAPQLYYEQYF. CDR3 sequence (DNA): TGTGCCATCGCCCCCCAACTCTACTACGAGCAGTACTTC.

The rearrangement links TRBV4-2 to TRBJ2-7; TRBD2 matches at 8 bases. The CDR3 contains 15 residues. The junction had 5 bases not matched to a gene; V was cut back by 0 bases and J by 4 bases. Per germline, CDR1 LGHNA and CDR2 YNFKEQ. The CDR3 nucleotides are TGTGCCAGCAGCCAAGATCGGGGGGGGATGTACGAGCAGTACTTC. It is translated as CASSQDRGGMYEQYF.

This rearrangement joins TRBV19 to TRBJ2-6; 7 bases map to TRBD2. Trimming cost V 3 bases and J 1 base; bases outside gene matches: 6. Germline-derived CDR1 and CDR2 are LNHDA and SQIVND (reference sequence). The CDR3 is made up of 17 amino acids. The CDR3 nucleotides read TGTGCCAGTAGTATCGGGGGGTTGGGTTCTGGGGCCAACGTCCTGACTTTC. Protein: CASSIGGLGSGANVLTF.

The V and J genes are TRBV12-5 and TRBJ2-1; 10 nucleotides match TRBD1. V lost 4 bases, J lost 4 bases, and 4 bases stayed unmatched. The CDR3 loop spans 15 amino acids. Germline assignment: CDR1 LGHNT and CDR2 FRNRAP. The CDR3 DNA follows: TGTGCTAGTGGTTCACCGGGACAGGGGTACAATGAGCAGTTCTTC. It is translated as CASGSPGQGYNEQFF.

This chain's CDR3 is CAISGTGRNSPLHF. CDR3 sequence (DNA): TGTGCCATCTCCGGGACAGGGAGGAACTCACCCCTCCACTTT. The chain joins TRBV10-3 to TRBJ1-6, with TRBD1 matching over 9 bases. The CDR3 spans 14 residues. From germline, CDR1 is ENHRY and CDR2 SYGVKD. J was trimmed by 10 bases and V by 8 bases; bases with no gene match: 9.

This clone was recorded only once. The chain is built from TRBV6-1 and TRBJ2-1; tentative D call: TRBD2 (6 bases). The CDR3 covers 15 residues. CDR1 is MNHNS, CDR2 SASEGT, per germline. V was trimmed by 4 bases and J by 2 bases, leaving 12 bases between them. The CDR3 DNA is TGTGCCAGCAGTGCCGGTGGCGGGACCTACAATGAGCAGTTCTTC. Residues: CASSAGGGTYNEQFF.

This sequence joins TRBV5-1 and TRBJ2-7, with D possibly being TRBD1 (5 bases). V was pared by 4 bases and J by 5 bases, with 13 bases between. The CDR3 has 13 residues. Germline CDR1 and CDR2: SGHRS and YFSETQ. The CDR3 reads CASSGQGNDEQYF. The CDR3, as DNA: TGCGCCAGCAGCGGGCAGGGCAACGACGAGCAGTACTTC.

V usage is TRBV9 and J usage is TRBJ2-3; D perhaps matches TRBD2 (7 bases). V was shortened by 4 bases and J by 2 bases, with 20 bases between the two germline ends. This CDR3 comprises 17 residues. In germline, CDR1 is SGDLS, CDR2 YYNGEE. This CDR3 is CASSPEGGAPSTDTQYF. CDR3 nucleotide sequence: TGTGCCAGCAGCCCAGAGGGGGGGGCTCCTTCCACAGATACGCAGTATTTT.

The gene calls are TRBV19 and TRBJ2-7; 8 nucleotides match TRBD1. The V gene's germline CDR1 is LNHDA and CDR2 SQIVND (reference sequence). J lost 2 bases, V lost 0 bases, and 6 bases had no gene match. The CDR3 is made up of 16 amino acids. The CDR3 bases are TGTGCCAGTAGTATAGACGGGACAGGCCCCACCTACGAGCAGTACTTC. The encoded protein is CASSIDGTGPTYEQYF.

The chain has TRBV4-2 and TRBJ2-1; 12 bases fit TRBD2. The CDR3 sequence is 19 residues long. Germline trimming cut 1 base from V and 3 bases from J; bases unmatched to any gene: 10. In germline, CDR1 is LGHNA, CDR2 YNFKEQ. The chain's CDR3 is CASSQGTSGGHVSYNEQFF. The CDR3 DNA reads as TGTGCCAGCAGCCAAGGCACTAGCGGGGGGCATGTGAGCTACAATGAGCAGTTCTTC.

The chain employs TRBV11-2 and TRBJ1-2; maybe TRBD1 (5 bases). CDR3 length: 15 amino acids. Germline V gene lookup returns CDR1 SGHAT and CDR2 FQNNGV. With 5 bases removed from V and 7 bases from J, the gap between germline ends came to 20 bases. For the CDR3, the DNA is TGTGCCAGCAGCCTCCAGGACGGAGGCGGGGGTGGCTACACCTTC. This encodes CASSLQDGGGGGYTF.

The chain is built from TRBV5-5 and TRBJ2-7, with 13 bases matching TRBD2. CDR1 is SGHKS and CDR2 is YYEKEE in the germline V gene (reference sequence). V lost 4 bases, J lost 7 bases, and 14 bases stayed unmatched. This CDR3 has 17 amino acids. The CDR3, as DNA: TGTGCCAGCAGCCCGCGGGAACTAGCGGGGGGGCCGGGTGAGCAGTACTTC. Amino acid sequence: CASSPRELAGGPGEQYF.

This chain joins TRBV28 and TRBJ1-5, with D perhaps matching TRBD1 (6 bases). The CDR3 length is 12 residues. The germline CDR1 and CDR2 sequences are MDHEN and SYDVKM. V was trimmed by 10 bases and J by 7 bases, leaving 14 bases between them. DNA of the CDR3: TGTGCCACCGATTCTAGGGGGCAGCCCCAGCATTTT. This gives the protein CATDSRGQPQHF.

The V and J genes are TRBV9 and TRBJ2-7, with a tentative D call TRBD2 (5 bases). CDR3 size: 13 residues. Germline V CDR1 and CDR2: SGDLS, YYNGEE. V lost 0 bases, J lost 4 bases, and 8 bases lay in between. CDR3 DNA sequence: TGTGCCAGCAGCGTAGCTACGGGGTACGAGCAGTACTTC. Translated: CASSVATGYEQYF.

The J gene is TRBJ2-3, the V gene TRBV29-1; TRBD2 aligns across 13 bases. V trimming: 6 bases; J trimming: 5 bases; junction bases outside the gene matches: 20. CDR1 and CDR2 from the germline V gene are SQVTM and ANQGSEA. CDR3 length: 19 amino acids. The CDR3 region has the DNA TGCAGCGTATCCACAGGGGGTTCAGGACTAGCGGGAGCTCGAGATACGCAGTATTTT. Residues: CSVSTGGSGLAGARDTQYF.

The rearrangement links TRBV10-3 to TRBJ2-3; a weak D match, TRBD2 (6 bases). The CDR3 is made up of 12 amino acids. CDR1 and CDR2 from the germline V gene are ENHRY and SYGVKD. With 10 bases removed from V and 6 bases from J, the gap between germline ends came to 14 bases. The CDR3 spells CATGTAADTQYF. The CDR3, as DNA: TGTGCCACAGGGACTGCGGCGGATACGCAGTATTTT.

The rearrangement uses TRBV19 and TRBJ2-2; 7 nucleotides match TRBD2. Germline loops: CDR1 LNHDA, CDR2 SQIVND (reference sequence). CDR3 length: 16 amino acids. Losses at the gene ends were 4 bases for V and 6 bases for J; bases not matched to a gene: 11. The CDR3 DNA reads TGTGCCAGTAGTAGTGGACTAGACCTAACGGCCGGGGAGCTGTTTTTT. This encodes CASSSGLDLTAGELFF.

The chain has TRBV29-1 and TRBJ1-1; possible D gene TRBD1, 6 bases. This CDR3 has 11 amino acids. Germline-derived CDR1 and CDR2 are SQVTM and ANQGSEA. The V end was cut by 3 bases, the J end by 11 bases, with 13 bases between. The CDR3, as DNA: TGCAGCGTTGACAGAAACAGGGAGGCTTTCTTT. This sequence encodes CSVDRNREAFF.

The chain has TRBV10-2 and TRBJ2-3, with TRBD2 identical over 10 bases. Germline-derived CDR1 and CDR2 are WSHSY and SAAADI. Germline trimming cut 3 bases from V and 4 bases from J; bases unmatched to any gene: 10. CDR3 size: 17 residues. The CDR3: CASSEAGGPIGPDTQYF. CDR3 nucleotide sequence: TGCGCCAGCAGTGAAGCGGGGGGGCCTATTGGGCCAGATACGCAGTATTTT.

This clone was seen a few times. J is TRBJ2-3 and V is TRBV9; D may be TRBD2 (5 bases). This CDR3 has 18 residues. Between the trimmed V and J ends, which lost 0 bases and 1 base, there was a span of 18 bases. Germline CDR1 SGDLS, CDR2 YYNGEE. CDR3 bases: TGTGCCAGCAGCGTAGCGCGGTCTAGCTCAGGAGGCACAGATACGCAGTATTTT. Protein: CASSVARSSSGGTDTQYF.

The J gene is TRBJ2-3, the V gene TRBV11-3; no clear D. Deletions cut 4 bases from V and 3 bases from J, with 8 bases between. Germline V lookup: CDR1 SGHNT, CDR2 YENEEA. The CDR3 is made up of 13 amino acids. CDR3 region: CASSSPRTDTQYF. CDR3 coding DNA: TGTGCCAGCAGCTCGCCCCGGACAGATACGCAGTATTTT.